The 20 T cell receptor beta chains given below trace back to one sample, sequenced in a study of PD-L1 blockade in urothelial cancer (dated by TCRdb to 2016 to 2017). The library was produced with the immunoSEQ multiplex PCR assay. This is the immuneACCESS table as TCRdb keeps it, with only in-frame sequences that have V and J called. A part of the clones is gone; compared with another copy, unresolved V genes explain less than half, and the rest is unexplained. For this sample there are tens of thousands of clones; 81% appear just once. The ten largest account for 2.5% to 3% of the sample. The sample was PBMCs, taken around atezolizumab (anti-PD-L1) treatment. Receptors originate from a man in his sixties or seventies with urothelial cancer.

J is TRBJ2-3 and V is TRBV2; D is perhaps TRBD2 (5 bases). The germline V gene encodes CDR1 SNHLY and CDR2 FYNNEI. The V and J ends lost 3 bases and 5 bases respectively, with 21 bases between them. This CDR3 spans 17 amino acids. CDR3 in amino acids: CASSDSTREPWRDTQYF. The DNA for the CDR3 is TGTGCCAGCAGTGATTCTACGAGGGAGCCCTGGAGAGATACGCAGTATTTT.

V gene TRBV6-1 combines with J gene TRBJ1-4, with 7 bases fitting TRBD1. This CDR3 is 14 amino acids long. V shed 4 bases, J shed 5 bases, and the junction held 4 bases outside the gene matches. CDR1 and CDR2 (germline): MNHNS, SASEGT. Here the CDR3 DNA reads TGTGCCAGCAGTGGGGACAGCAGGAATGAAAAACTGTTTTTT. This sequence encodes CASSGDSRNEKLFF.

The CDR3 nucleotides are TGTGCAAGTCGCTCCGAAGGGGTAGCCGGGGAGCTGTTTTTT. Protein product: CASRSEGVAGELFF. The gene calls are TRBV12-2 and TRBJ2-2; the table's D call, TRBD1, has no DNA check behind it. TRBV12-2 has pseudogene status. This CDR3 region has 14 residues.

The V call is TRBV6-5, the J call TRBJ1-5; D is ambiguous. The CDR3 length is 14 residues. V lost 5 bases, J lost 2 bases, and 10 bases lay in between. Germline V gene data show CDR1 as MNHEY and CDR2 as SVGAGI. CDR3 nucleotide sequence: TGTGCCAGCAGTACCCTCGGTCGCAATCAGCCCCAGCATTTT. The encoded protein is CASSTLGRNQPQHF.

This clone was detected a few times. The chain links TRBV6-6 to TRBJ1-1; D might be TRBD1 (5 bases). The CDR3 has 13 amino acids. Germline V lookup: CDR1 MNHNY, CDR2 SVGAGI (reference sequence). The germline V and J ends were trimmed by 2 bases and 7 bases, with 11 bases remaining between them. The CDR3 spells CASSYSPQGEAFF. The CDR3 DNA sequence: TGTGCCAGCAGTTACAGTCCCCAGGGTGAAGCTTTCTTT.

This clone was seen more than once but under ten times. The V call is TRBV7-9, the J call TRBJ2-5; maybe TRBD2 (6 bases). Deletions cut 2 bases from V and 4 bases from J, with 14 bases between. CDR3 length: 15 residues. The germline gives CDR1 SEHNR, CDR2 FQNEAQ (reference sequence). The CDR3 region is CASSLPLVGGETQYF. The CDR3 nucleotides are TGTGCCAGCAGCTTACCGTTAGTGGGGGGAGAGACCCAGTACTTC.

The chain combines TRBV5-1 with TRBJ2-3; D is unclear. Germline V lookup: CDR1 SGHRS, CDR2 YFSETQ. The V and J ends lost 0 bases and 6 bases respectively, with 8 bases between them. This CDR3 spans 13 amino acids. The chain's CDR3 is CASSLATGDTQYF. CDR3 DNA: TGCGCCAGCAGCTTGGCCACGGGTGATACGCAGTATTTT.

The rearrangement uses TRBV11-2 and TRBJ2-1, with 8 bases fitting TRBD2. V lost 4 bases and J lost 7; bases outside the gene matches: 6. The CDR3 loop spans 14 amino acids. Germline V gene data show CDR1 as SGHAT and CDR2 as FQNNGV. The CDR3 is CASSWNIAGNEQFF. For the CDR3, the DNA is TGTGCCAGCAGCTGGAACATAGCGGGGAATGAGCAGTTCTTC.

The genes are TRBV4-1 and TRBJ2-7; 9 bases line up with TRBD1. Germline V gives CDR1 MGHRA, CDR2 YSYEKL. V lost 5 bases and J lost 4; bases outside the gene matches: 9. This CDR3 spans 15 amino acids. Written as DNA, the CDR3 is TGCGCCAGCAGCTACCACGGGACAGGGTTGTACGAGCAGTACTTC. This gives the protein CASSYHGTGLYEQYF.

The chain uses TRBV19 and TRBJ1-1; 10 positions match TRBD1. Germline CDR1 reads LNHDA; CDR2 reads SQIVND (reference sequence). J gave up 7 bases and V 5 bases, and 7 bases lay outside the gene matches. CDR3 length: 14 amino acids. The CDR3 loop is CASSVDRGRGEAFF. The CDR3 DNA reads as TGTGCCAGTAGTGTCGACAGGGGGCGAGGTGAAGCTTTCTTT.

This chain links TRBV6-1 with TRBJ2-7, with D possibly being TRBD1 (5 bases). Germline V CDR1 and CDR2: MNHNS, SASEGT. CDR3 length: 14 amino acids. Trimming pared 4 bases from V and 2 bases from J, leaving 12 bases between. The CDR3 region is CASSGTTQAYEQYF. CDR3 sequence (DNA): TGTGCCAGCAGTGGGACAACCCAGGCCTACGAGCAGTACTTC.

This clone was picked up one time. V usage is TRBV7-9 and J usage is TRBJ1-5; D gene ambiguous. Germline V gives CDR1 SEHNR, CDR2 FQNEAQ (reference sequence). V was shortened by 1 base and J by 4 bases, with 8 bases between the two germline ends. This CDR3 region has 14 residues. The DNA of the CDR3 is TGTGCCAGCAGCTTAGGAGAAGCAAATCAGCCCCAGCATTTT. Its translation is CASSLGEANQPQHF.

Here the CDR3 reads CASSPQRTGQETQYF. CDR3 bases: TGTGCCAGCAGCCCCCAACGGACAGGGCAAGAGACCCAGTACTTC. The chain combines TRBV7-6 with TRBJ2-5; TRBD1 matches 8 bases. The CDR3 is made up of 15 amino acids. Germline CDR1 SGHVS, CDR2 FNYEAQ. The J segment lost 2 bases and the V segment lost 5 bases, leaving 7 bases of the junction unmatched. Based on the CDR3 plus reference TRBV7-6 and TRBJ2-5, the full variable domain is GAGVSQSPRYKVTKRGQDVALRCDPISGHVSLYWYRQALGQGPEFLTYFNYEAQQDKSGLPNDRFSAERPEGSISTLTIQRTEQRDSAMYRCASSPQRTGQETQYFGPGTRLLVL.

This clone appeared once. The chain's CDR3 is CASSPTLAGDGISEQFF. The CDR3 coding sequence is TGTGCCAGCAGTCCAACTCTAGCGGGAGATGGGATTAGTGAGCAGTTCTTC. V gene TRBV27 combines with J gene TRBJ2-1; 10 bases match TRBD2. Germline lookup yields CDR1 MNHEY and CDR2 SMNVEV (reference sequence). The CDR3 totals 17 residues. Unmatched junction bases numbered 16, after V lost 5 bases and J lost 9 bases.

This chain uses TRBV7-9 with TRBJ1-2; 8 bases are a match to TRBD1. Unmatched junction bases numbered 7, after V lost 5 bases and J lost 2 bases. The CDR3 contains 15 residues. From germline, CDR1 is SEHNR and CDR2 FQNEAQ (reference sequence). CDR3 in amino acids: CASSLGTGGNYGYTF. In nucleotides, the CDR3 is TGTGCCAGCAGCCTCGGGACAGGAGGAAACTATGGCTACACCTTC.

The CDR3 bases are TGTGCCAGCAGCTTAAACAGGGGAGAGACCCAGTACTTC. Translated: CASSLNRGETQYF. This rearrangement joins TRBV7-3 to TRBJ2-5, with 7 positions matching TRBD1. Germline CDR1 and CDR2: SGHTA and FQGTGA. The CDR3 has 13 residues. Trimming took 1 base from V and 4 from J; bases not matched to a gene: 0.

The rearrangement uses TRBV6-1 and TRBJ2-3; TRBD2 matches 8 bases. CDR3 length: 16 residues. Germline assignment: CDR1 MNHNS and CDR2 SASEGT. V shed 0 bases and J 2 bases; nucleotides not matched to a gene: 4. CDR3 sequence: CASSEAGGGFTDTQYF. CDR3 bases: TGTGCCAGCAGTGAAGCCGGGGGGGGATTCACAGATACGCAGTATTTT.

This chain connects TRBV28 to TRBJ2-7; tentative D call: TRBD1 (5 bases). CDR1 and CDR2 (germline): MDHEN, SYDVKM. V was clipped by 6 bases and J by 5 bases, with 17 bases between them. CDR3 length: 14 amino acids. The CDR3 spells CASRFNQGRDEQYF. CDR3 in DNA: TGTGCCAGCAGATTTAACCAGGGCCGGGACGAGCAGTACTTC.

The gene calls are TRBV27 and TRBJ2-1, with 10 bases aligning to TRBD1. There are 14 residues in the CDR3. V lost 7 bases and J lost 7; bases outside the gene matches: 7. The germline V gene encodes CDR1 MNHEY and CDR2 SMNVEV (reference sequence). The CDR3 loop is CASNRQGAGNEQFF. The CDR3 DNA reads TGTGCCAGCAACCGACAGGGGGCGGGGAATGAGCAGTTCTTC.

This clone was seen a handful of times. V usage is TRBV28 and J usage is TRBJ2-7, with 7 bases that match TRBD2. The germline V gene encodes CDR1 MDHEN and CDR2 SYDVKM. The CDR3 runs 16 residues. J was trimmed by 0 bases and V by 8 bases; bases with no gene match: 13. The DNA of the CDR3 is TGTGCCAGCTACCTTGCTGGGAGGGGCAGCTCCTACGAGCAGTACTTC. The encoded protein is CASYLAGRGSSYEQYF. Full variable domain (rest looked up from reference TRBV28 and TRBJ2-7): DVKVTQSSRYLVKRTGEKVFLECVQDMDHENMFWYRQDPGLGLRLIYFSYDVKMKEKGDIPEGYSVSREKKERFSLILESASTNQTSMYLCASYLAGRGSSYEQYFGPGTRLTVT.